Shown below are 29 T cell receptor beta chains from a single sample sequenced in a study of blood T cell repertoires in COVID-19. Here immunoSEQ multiplex PCR was the method, and the copy in TCRdb shows in-frame clones only, minus some. The data hold about 190,000 clones, with 75% to 90% observed a single time. The sample taken for sequencing was peripheral blood. These receptors were taken from a middle-aged woman with acute or convalescent COVID-19.

The chain joins TRBV15 to TRBJ2-7; a possible D gene is TRBD1 (5 bases). Germline V gene data show CDR1 as LNHNV and CDR2 as YYDKDF (reference sequence). V gave up 8 bases and J gave up 9 bases, with 17 bases separating them. The CDR3 contains 12 residues. In DNA, the CDR3 is TGTGCCACCGGGTACACAGGAGTTAGGCAGTACTTC. Translating gives CATGYTGVRQYF.

The chain combines TRBV4-2 with TRBJ2-7; D may be TRBD1 (6 bases). The germline V gene encodes CDR1 LGHNA and CDR2 YNFKEQ. There are 13 residues in the CDR3. The germline V and J ends were trimmed by 4 bases and 3 bases, with 10 bases remaining between them. The CDR3 protein is CASSPRQDYEQYF. The CDR3 DNA is TGTGCCAGCAGCCCCCGACAGGACTACGAGCAGTACTTC.

The V call is TRBV19, the J call TRBJ2-3; TRBD1 is a possible D gene (5 bases). CDR3 length: 14 amino acids. The germline gives CDR1 LNHDA, CDR2 SQIVND (reference sequence). Trimming removed 3 bases from V and 5 bases from J, with 12 bases in between. CDR3 DNA sequence: TGTGCCAGTAGTATCTTCAGGGCTCGAGATACGCAGTATTTT. This sequence encodes CASSIFRARDTQYF.

The chain links TRBV27 to TRBJ1-6; tentative D call: TRBD1 (6 bases). Germline CDR1 and CDR2: MNHEY and SMNVEV (reference sequence). The CDR3 extends over 17 amino acids. V lost 5 bases to trimming and J lost 9 bases, with 23 bases between them. The CDR3 nucleotides are TGTGCCAGCAGTCGTAAAGGGGGGGTTGATGTGTTTTCACCCCTCCACTTT. This translates into CASSRKGGVDVFSPLHF.

This clone was recorded a few times. The rearrangement joins TRBV7-6 to TRBJ1-1, with D possibly matching TRBD1 (6 bases). There are 13 residues in the CDR3. The V gene lost 5 bases and the J gene lost 1 base, with 8 bases spanning the gap. CDR1 is SGHVS, CDR2 FNYEAQ, per germline. The CDR3 is CASSLTGNTEAFF. CDR3 sequence (DNA): TGTGCCAGCAGCCTGACAGGGAACACTGAAGCTTTCTTT.

The chain recombines TRBV29-1 with TRBJ2-1, with 7 nucleotides matching TRBD2. The length of the CDR3 is 16 residues. Trimming took 4 bases from V and 5 from J; bases not matched to a gene: 14. Per germline, CDR1 SQVTM and CDR2 ANQGSEA. CDR3 residues: CSVGKLGEGQDNEQFF. The CDR3 DNA reads TGCAGCGTTGGAAAATTGGGGGAGGGCCAGGACAATGAGCAGTTCTTC.

The CDR3 sequence: CASSLVPGVYEQYF. The CDR3 region has the DNA TGTGCCAGCAGCTTGGTCCCGGGGGTATACGAGCAGTACTTC. The chain is built from TRBV5-4 and TRBJ2-7; the D gene is possibly TRBD2 (6 bases). Trimming removed 0 bases from V and 4 bases from J, with 11 bases in between. Germline CDR1 and CDR2: SGHNT and YYREEE (reference sequence). The CDR3 runs to 14 residues. Complete variable domain (other parts from reference TRBV5-4 and TRBJ2-7): ETGVTQSPTHLIKTRGQQVTLRCSSQSGHNTVSWYQQALGQGPQFIFQYYREEENGRGNFPPRFSGLQFPNYSSELNVNALELDDSALYLCASSLVPGVYEQYFGPGTRLTVT.

In this sample, this clone turned up once. The chain combines TRBV2 with TRBJ1-5, with 9 bases lining up with TRBD1. The CDR3 runs to 15 residues. Germline V gives CDR1 SNHLY, CDR2 FYNNEI. V shed 6 bases and J 1 base; nucleotides not matched to a gene: 4. The CDR3 spells CASRRTGVSNQPQHF. The CDR3 DNA is TGTGCCAGCAGAAGGACAGGGGTAAGCAATCAGCCCCAGCATTTT.

V usage is TRBV7-3 and J usage is TRBJ1-2, with D perhaps matching TRBD1 (6 bases). From germline, CDR1 is SGHTA and CDR2 FQGTGA. V was cut by 0 bases and J by 0 bases, with 17 bases left in between. This CDR3 contains 18 residues. DNA of the CDR3: TGTGCCAGCAGCTTAACACCGACCACAGGGTTCACTAACTATGGCTACACCTTC. Protein product: CASSLTPTTGFTNYGYTF. The full variable domain, with the rest looked up from reference TRBV7-3 and TRBJ1-2, is GAGVSQTPSNKVTEKGKYVELRCDPISGHTALYWYRQSLGQGPEFLIYFQGTGAADDSGLPNDRFFAVRPEGSVSTLKIQRTERGDSAVYLCASSLTPTTGFTNYGYTFGSGTRLTVV.

The rearrangement joins TRBV5-1 to TRBJ1-6; perhaps TRBD1 as D (5 bases). V was pared by 0 bases and J by 9 bases, with 13 bases between. Germline CDR1 reads SGHRS; CDR2 reads YFSETQ. CDR3 length: 15 residues. The CDR3 sequence is CASSLEDTMVSPLHF. DNA of the CDR3: TGCGCCAGCAGCTTGGAGGACACCATGGTTTCACCCCTCCACTTT.

The chain has TRBV29-1 and TRBJ1-1; D gene ambiguous. The CDR3 has 13 residues. Trimming pared 8 bases from V and 4 bases from J, leaving 17 bases between. The germline CDR1 and CDR2 sequences are SQVTM and ANQGSEA. This CDR3 reads CSPGEWEGTEAFF. Here the CDR3 DNA reads TGCAGCCCTGGGGAGTGGGAAGGCACTGAAGCTTTCTTT.

The gene calls are TRBV6-5 and TRBJ1-1; D is ambiguous. With 0 bases removed from V and 1 base from J, the gap between germline ends came to 6 bases. From germline, CDR1 is MNHEY and CDR2 SVGAGI. This CDR3 contains 14 residues. CDR3 nucleotide sequence: TGTGCCAGCAGTTACTCTGGCGGGAACACTGAAGCTTTCTTT. Encoded protein: CASSYSGGNTEAFF.

The V call is TRBV4-1, the J call TRBJ2-1, with 10 bases identical to TRBD2. Germline V CDR1 and CDR2: MGHRA, YSYEKL. The V and J ends lost 1 base and 7 bases, in that order; junction bases with no gene match: 4. CDR3 length equals 15 residues. CDR3: CASSQGLAGGNEQFF. The CDR3 nucleotides read TGCGCCAGCAGCCAAGGACTAGCGGGCGGGAATGAGCAGTTCTTC.

Regarding this clone: The junction departs from germline at one end; a sequencing error may be responsible. This chain connects TRBV6-5 to TRBJ2-3, with D perhaps matching TRBD2 (6 bases). The CDR3 contains 15 residues. Germline V gene lookup returns CDR1 MNHEY and CDR2 SVGAGI. CDR3 in amino acids: CASSYGGNRLDAQYF. The DNA for the CDR3 is TGTGCCAGCAGTTACGGGGGAAACAGACTAGATGCGCAGTATTTT.

The rearrangement joins TRBV15 to TRBJ2-7; 9 nucleotides match TRBD1. V gave up 6 bases and J gave up 5 bases; unmatched junction bases: 14. CDR3 size: 16 residues. Germline V gene sequence: CDR1 LNHNV, CDR2 YYDKDF (reference sequence). The CDR3 coding sequence is TGTGCCACCAGGTTCGACCTGGACAGGGGCGCGGACGAGCAGTACTTC. It codes for CATRFDLDRGADEQYF. The full variable domain, in which reference TRBV15 and TRBJ2-7 provide the parts outside the CDR3, is DAMVIQNPRYQVTQFGKPVTLSCSQTLNHNVMYWYQQKSSQAPKLLFHYYDKDFNNEADTPDNFQSRRPNTSFCFLDIRSPGLGDTAMYLCATRFDLDRGADEQYFGPGTRLTVT.

This sequence joins TRBV21-1 and TRBJ2-2; TRBD2 is the table's D call and was not checked against the DNA. TRBV21-1 is given as a pseudogene. This CDR3 has 23 residues. CDR3 coding DNA: TGTGCCAGCAGCAAAGCGGGCCGTTCTAGCGGGAGGGCCCCGCCCACGAACACCGGGGAGCTGTTTTTT. Residues: CASSKAGRSSGRAPPTNTGELFF.

The J gene is TRBJ1-5, the V gene TRBV28; possible D gene TRBD1, 6 bases. V shed 3 bases and J shed 5 bases, with 17 bases lying between them. This CDR3 has 16 amino acids. Germline V gene data show CDR1 as MDHEN and CDR2 as SYDVKM. CDR3 nucleotides: TGTGCCAGCAGTTTGTACCCGGGACAAGGTCATCAGCCCCAGCATTTT. Translation gives CASSLYPGQGHQPQHF.

The chain uses TRBV5-4 and TRBJ2-3; 10 bases agree with TRBD2. The CDR3 totals 17 residues. After removal of 0 bases from V and 6 bases from J, the junction contained 10 bases not matched to a gene. Per the germline V gene, CDR1 is SGHNT and CDR2 is YYREEE (reference sequence). The CDR3 DNA reads as TGTGCCAGCAGCTTGGACCCTAGGACTAGCGGCGGGGATACGCAGTATTTT. Translation gives CASSLDPRTSGGDTQYF.

This clone was observed a single time. This chain links TRBV5-1 with TRBJ2-5; weak D call: TRBD1 (5 bases). V shed 4 bases and J shed 0 bases, with 13 bases lying between them. This CDR3 has 15 residues. Germline CDR1 reads SGHRS; CDR2 reads YFSETQ. The CDR3 coding sequence is TGCGCCAGCAGCCCGTCGTCAGGGTACCAAGAGACCCAGTACTTC. Translating it yields CASSPSSGYQETQYF. Supplemented by reference TRBV5-1 and TRBJ2-5, the full variable domain reads KAGVTQTPRYLIKTRGQQVTLSCSPISGHRSVSWYQQTPGQGLQFLFEYFSETQRNKGNFPGRFSGRQFSNSRSEMNVSTLELGDSALYLCASSPSSGYQETQYFGPGTRLLVL.

This CDR3 reads CASSHPPGQGAREQYF. Written as DNA, the CDR3 is TGTGCCAGCAGTCATCCCCCAGGACAGGGGGCGCGCGAGCAGTACTTC. The chain links TRBV28 to TRBJ2-7; 11 bases fit TRBD1. V gave up 5 bases and J gave up 6 bases; unmatched junction bases: 12. Germline assignment: CDR1 MDHEN and CDR2 SYDVKM. The CDR3 totals 16 residues.

The chain couples TRBV6-5 to TRBJ2-5; D might be TRBD1 (6 bases). This CDR3 is built from 15 residues. V dropped 6 bases and J dropped 9 bases, with 23 bases sitting between them. Germline CDR1 MNHEY, CDR2 SVGAGI. The CDR3 reads CASRGTGTFEGAQYF. The CDR3 DNA follows: TGTGCCAGCAGGGGCACCGGGACATTTGAAGGGGCCCAGTACTTC.

The chain carries TRBV11-2 and TRBJ2-1; 12 bases are a match to TRBD2. CDR3 length: 16 residues. From germline, CDR1 is SGHAT and CDR2 FQNNGV. The V gene end was trimmed by 5 bases and the J gene end by 4 bases; junction bases not matched to a gene: 6. The CDR3 nucleotides are TGTGCCAGCAGCCCCGGACTAGCGGGGCTTTACAATGAGCAGTTCTTC. Translated, it gives CASSPGLAGLYNEQFF.

The chain couples TRBV18 to TRBJ1-1, with TRBD1 as a possible D gene (5 bases). Germline lookup yields CDR1 KGHSH and CDR2 LQKENI. The CDR3 has 14 amino acids. V gave up 4 bases and J gave up 1 base, with 10 bases separating them. The CDR3 nucleotides are TGTGCCAGCTCACAATTAGACAGGAACACTGAAGCTTTCTTT. Translating it yields CASSQLDRNTEAFF. Filled out from reference TRBV18 and TRBJ1-1, the complete variable domain reads NAGVMQNPRHLVRRRGQEARLRCSPMKGHSHVYWYRQLPEEGLKFMVYLQKENIIDESGMPKERFSAEFPKEGPSILRIQQVVRGDSAAYFCASSQLDRNTEAFFGQGTRLTVV.

V and J are TRBV5-1 and TRBJ2-7; 9 nucleotides match TRBD1. The CDR3 has 13 amino acids. Trimming at V came to 7 bases and at J to 0 bases, leaving 2 bases not matched to a gene. Germline V CDR1 and CDR2: SGHRS, YFSETQ. CDR3 loop: CASGTGFSYEQYF. CDR3 bases: TGCGCCAGCGGGACAGGGTTCTCCTACGAGCAGTACTTC. The whole variable domain, remainder taken from reference TRBV5-1 and TRBJ2-7, is KAGVTQTPRYLIKTRGQQVTLSCSPISGHRSVSWYQQTPGQGLQFLFEYFSETQRNKGNFPGRFSGRQFSNSRSEMNVSTLELGDSALYLCASGTGFSYEQYFGPGTRLTVT.

CDR3 protein: CASNDRTGTQYF. In nucleotides, the CDR3 is TGTGCCAGCAACGACAGAACCGGGACCCAGTACTTC. V is TRBV12-3 or TRBV12-4 and J is TRBJ2-5, with D possibly matching TRBD1 (5 bases). This CDR3 comprises 12 residues. V lost 7 bases to trimming and J lost 7 bases, with 13 bases between them.

The V gene is TRBV28, the J gene TRBJ2-7, with D possibly matching TRBD1 (5 bases). The CDR3 has 11 amino acids. The ends were cut back, 5 bases at V and 10 bases at J, with 12 bases in the middle. CDR1 is MDHEN, CDR2 SYDVKM, per germline. The CDR3 bases are TGTGCCAGCAGTAATGAGAGGACACAGTACTTC. Residues: CASSNERTQYF.

J is TRBJ2-2 and V is TRBV29-1; 8 nucleotides line up with TRBD2. This CDR3 has 15 amino acids. Germline-derived CDR1 and CDR2 are SQVTM and ANQGSEA. The V gene end was trimmed by 6 bases and the J gene end by 4 bases; junction bases not matched to a gene: 10. The CDR3 region has the DNA TGCAGCGTGGACAAAGCGGGGGTAGGCACCGGGGAGCTGTTTTTT. It specifies CSVDKAGVGTGELFF.

The chain joins TRBV5-1 to TRBJ2-7; D remains ambiguous. CDR1 SGHRS and CDR2 YFSETQ come from the germline V gene. Trimming took off 2 bases at V and 4 bases at J, with 7 bases between the two ends. This CDR3 is built from 12 residues. CDR3 DNA sequence: TGCGCCAGCAGCTTAAATTCTTACGAGCAGTACTTC. Its protein is CASSLNSYEQYF.

The J gene is TRBJ2-3, the V gene TRBV28; tentatively, D is TRBD2 (6 bases). The germline V and J ends were trimmed by 3 bases and 0 bases, with 13 bases remaining between them. CDR1 is MDHEN and CDR2 is SYDVKM in the germline V gene. The CDR3 loop spans 16 amino acids. Here the CDR3 reads CASSFPGVTSTDTQYF. The DNA for the CDR3 is TGTGCCAGCAGTTTCCCGGGGGTTACAAGCACAGATACGCAGTATTTT.